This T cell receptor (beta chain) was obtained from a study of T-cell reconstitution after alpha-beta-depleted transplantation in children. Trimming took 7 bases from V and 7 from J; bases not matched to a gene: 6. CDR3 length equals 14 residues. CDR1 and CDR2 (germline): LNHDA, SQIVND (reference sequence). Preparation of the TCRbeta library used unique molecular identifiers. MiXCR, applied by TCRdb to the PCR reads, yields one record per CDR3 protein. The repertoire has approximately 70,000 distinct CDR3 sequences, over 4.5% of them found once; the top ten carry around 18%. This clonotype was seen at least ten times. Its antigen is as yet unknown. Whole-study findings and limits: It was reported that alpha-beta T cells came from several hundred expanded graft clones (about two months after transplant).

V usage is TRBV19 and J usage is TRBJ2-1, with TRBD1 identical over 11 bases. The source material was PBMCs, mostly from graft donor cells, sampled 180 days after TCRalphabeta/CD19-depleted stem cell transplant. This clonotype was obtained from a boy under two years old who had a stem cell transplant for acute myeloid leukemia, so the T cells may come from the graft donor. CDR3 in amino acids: CASNTGTGGNEQFF. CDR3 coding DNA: TGTGCCAGTAACACGGGGACAGGGGGGAATGAGCAGTTCTTC.